This T cell receptor beta chain is drawn from a study of OX40 agonist ivuxolimab in advanced cancers. Whole-study context: An agonistic anti-OX40 (CD134) antibody, ivuxolimab, was used to treat the patients. Three individuals attained partial responses, comprising one hepatocellular carcinoma case and two cutaneous melanoma cases. A male proportion of approximately 80% was recorded, with mean age about 60 years and range about 23 to 80.

Only in-frame clones appear in the TCRdb table, and some are missing; sequencing was by immunoSEQ multiplex PCR. This sample yields some 37,000 clones, of which 82% are seen a single time; about 1.7% belongs to the top ten. The investigators sampled blood at baseline, at cycle 4 day 1, and at cycle 7 day 1. The input for sequencing was CD4+ or CD8+ T cells sorted from blood, taken in a trial of the OX40 agonist ivuxolimab. The receptor's source is an adult with an advanced solid tumor such as melanoma, head and neck, liver or kidney cancer.

The CDR3 DNA is TGCGCCAGCAGCTTGGCCCTGGGACTTTCTGGGGCCAACGTCCTGACTTTC. Translation gives CASSLALGLSGANVLTF. This chain uses TRBV5-1 with TRBJ2-6, with a possible D match to TRBD2 (6 bases). Germline loops: CDR1 SGHRS, CDR2 YFSETQ. V lost 0 bases and J lost 1, with 11 bases in between. This CDR3 region has 17 residues. The whole variable domain, filled in from reference TRBV5-1 and TRBJ2-6, reads KAGVTQTPRYLIKTRGQQVTLSCSPISGHRSVSWYQQTPGQGLQFLFEYFSETQRNKGNFPGRFSGRQFSNSRSEMNVSTLELGDSALYLCASSLALGLSGANVLTFGAGSRLTVL.